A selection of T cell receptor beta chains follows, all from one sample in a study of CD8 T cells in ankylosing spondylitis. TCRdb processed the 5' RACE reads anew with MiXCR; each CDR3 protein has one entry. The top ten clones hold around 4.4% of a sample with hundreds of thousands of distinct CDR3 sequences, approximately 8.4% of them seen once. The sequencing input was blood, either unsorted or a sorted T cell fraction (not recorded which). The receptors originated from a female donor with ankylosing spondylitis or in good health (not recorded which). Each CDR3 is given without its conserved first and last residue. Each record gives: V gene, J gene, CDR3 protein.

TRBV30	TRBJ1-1	AWSVLSGYIAEAF
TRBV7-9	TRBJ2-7	ASSLAPPGEQY
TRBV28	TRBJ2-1	ASSLIRNEQF
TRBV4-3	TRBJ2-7	ASSQDLGQGYEQY
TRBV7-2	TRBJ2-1	ASSFGGWGNEQF
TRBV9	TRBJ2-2	ASSVVGNTGELF
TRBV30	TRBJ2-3	AWGSPLKGSTDTQY
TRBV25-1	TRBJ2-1	ASSEFKNNEQF
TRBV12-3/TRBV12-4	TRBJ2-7	ASMGPPSYEQY
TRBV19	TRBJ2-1	ASSPIAGGPGDEQF
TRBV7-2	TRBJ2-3	ASSSRAGGDTQY
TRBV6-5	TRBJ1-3	ASSYDREAGNTIY
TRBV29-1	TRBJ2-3	SVEFGSGTDTQY
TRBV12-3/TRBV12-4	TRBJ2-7	ASSHRGEQY
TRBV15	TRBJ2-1	ATSRALGGGSRSYNEQF
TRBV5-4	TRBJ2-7	ASSLAGGRANEQY
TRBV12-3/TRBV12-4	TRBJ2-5	ASSPSAAHQGTQY
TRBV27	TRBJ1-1	ASSDNSMNTEAF
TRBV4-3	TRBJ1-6	ASSLLRNNSPLH
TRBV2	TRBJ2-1	ASSEVAGGEQF
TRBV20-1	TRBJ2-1	SASIFTSGRTGEQF
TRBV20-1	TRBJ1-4	SAGPGNEKLF
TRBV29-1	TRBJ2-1	SVEDLTLQEQF
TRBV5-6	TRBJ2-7	ASSLGGTGDPYEQY
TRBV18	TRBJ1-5	ASSPGGTQPQH
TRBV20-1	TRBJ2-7	SAKGTSGTFFYEQY
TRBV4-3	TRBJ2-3	ASSHGLPRDTQY
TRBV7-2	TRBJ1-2	ASSPDKSGYT
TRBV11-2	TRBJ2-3	ASSAYRAVNTDTQY
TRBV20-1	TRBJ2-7	SARGLADYEQY
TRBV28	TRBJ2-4	ASKGAGAATVAKNIQY
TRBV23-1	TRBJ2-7	ASSQREGSYEQY
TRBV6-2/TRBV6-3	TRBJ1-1	ASSGITEAF
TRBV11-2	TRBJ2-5	ASSSPDWETQY